This is a list of T cell receptor beta chains from one sample in a study of blood T cell repertoires in COVID-19. Clones were sequenced by immunoSEQ multiplex PCR, and TCRdb holds only the in-frame ones, with some missing. The sample includes about 330,000 clones, around 87% of them seen just once. The sample consisted of PBMCs or T cells enriched from blood (not recorded which). Source of these receptors: a woman aged 30 to 39 who had recovered from COVID-19. Each CDR3 is given with its conserved first and last residue. D genes are given only for firm matches. Clone size is given for some rows only: seen once, a few or many times, or a class if the clone is expanded.

d_gene: .
v_gene: TRBV30
j_gene: TRBJ1-1
abundance: .
CDR3aa: CAWSVYTEAFF
CDR3nt: TGTGCCTGGAGTGTCTACACTGAAGCTTTCTTT

d_gene: .
v_gene: TRBV7-2
j_gene: TRBJ1-1
abundance: .
CDR3aa: CASSYAALEAFF
CDR3nt: TGTGCCAGCAGCTACGCAGCGTTAGAAGCTTTCTTT

d_gene: .
v_gene: TRBV6-5
j_gene: TRBJ1-3
abundance: .
CDR3aa: CASSQSGNTIYF
CDR3nt: TGTGCCAGCAGTCAATCTGGAAACACCATATATTTT

d_gene: TRBD1
v_gene: TRBV28
j_gene: TRBJ1-2
abundance: once
CDR3aa: CASSAPGQGVYGYTF
CDR3nt: TGTGCCAGCAGTGCCCCGGGACAGGGAGTCTATGGCTACACCTTC

d_gene: .
v_gene: TRBV2
j_gene: TRBJ2-7
abundance: .
CDR3aa: CASSGVYEQYF
CDR3nt: TGTGCCAGCAGTGGTGTATACGAGCAGTACTTC

d_gene: TRBD1
v_gene: TRBV27
j_gene: TRBJ1-5
abundance: few
CDR3aa: CASSLEGGFQPQHF
CDR3nt: TGTGCCAGCAGTTTGGAAGGGGGCTTTCAGCCCCAGCATTTT

d_gene: .
v_gene: TRBV19
j_gene: TRBJ1-5
abundance: .
CDR3aa: CASSRGLLRPQHF
CDR3nt: TGTGCCAGTAGTAGGGGACTCCTTAGACCCCAGCATTTT

d_gene: TRBD1
v_gene: TRBV7-9
j_gene: TRBJ1-1
abundance: .
CDR3aa: CAGIRDRFEGEAFF
CDR3nt: TGTGCCGGAATAAGGGACAGGTTCGAAGGGGAAGCTTTCTTT

d_gene: .
v_gene: TRBV2
j_gene: TRBJ2-7
abundance: .
CDR3aa: CASSEHRMSSYEQYF
CDR3nt: TGTGCCAGCAGTGAACACAGGATGAGCTCCTACGAGCAGTACTTC

d_gene: TRBD2
v_gene: TRBV7-2
j_gene: TRBJ2-1
abundance: .
CDR3aa: CASSLRRSGLVDPNEQFF
CDR3nt: TGTGCCAGCAGCCTGAGGCGGTCGGGACTAGTGGATCCAAATGAGCAGTTCTTC

d_gene: TRBD2
v_gene: TRBV7-7
j_gene: TRBJ2-1
abundance: many
CDR3aa: CASSPGLAVYNEQFF
CDR3nt: TGTGCCAGCAGCCCGGGACTAGCGGTCTACAATGAGCAGTTCTTC

d_gene: TRBD1
v_gene: TRBV7-8
j_gene: TRBJ1-1
abundance: .
CDR3aa: CASSQDRARNTEAFF
CDR3nt: TGTGCCAGCAGCCAGGACAGGGCCAGGAACACTGAAGCTTTCTTT

d_gene: TRBD1
v_gene: TRBV27
j_gene: TRBJ1-5
abundance: .
CDR3aa: CASSPPGGQPQHF
CDR3nt: TGTGCCAGCAGTCCTCCAGGGGGTCAGCCCCAGCATTTT

d_gene: TRBD2
v_gene: TRBV7-9
j_gene: TRBJ2-3
abundance: .
CDR3aa: CASSQRGGSTDTQYF
CDR3nt: TGTGCCAGCAGCCAGCGGGGGGGCAGCACAGATACGCAGTATTTT

d_gene: .
v_gene: TRBV5-5
j_gene: TRBJ1-1
abundance: few
CDR3aa: CASSRMTGNTEAFF
CDR3nt: TGTGCCAGCAGCAGAATGACAGGGAACACTGAAGCTTTCTTT

d_gene: .
v_gene: TRBV21-1
j_gene: TRBJ2-3
abundance: .
CDR3aa: CASSRETPRAGDTQYF
CDR3nt: TGTGCCAGCAGCAGGGAGACACCCCGGGCGGGGGATACGCAGTATTTT

d_gene: TRBD1
v_gene: TRBV6-2/TRBV6-3
j_gene: TRBJ2-1
abundance: .
CDR3aa: CASSYSTGGHNEQFF
CDR3nt: TGTGCCAGCAGTTACTCGACAGGGGGCCACAATGAGCAGTTCTTC

d_gene: .
v_gene: TRBV28
j_gene: TRBJ2-3
abundance: .
CDR3aa: CASTSGISTDTQYF
CDR3nt: TGTGCCAGCACCTCAGGGATATCGACAGATACGCAGTATTTT

d_gene: .
v_gene: TRBV19
j_gene: TRBJ2-2
abundance: .
CDR3aa: CASSPPAGRTGELFF
CDR3nt: TGTGCCAGTAGTCCCCCGGCGGGGAGAACCGGGGAGCTGTTTTTT

d_gene: TRBD1
v_gene: TRBV5-1
j_gene: TRBJ2-5
abundance: once
CDR3aa: CASFEPGQGAAKTQYF
CDR3nt: TGCGCCAGCTTTGAACCTGGACAGGGGGCGGCGAAGACCCAGTACTTC

d_gene: TRBD1
v_gene: TRBV3-1/TRBV3-2
j_gene: TRBJ1-5
abundance: .
CDR3aa: CASSQTGGVQPQHF
CDR3nt: TGTGCCAGCAGCCAAACAGGGGGCGTGCAACCCCAGCATTTT

d_gene: TRBD1
v_gene: TRBV5-1
j_gene: TRBJ1-1
abundance: .
CDR3aa: CASGGRQGSTEAFF
CDR3nt: TGCGCCTCGGGGGGTAGACAGGGGTCCACTGAAGCTTTCTTT

d_gene: .
v_gene: TRBV11-2
j_gene: TRBJ1-6
abundance: .
CDR3aa: CASSLDGFLGDSPLHF
CDR3nt: TGTGCCAGCAGCTTAGACGGGTTCCTCGGGGATTCACCCCTCCACTTT

d_gene: TRBD1
v_gene: TRBV10-3
j_gene: TRBJ1-2
abundance: .
CDR3aa: CAISLEGAHYGYTF
CDR3nt: TGTGCCATCAGTTTGGAGGGGGCTCACTATGGCTACACCTTC

d_gene: TRBD1
v_gene: TRBV13
j_gene: TRBJ1-3
abundance: .
CDR3aa: CASSPAPRTGKAGNTIYF
CDR3nt: TGTGCCAGCAGCCCCGCCCCGAGGACAGGGAAAGCCGGAAACACCATATATTTT

d_gene: TRBD1
v_gene: TRBV7-6
j_gene: TRBJ1-1
abundance: .
CDR3aa: CASSSSTGVGTEAFF
CDR3nt: TGTGCCAGCAGCTCCTCCACAGGGGTTGGCACTGAAGCTTTCTTT

d_gene: .
v_gene: TRBV7-2
j_gene: TRBJ2-1
abundance: few
CDR3aa: CASRVRESSYNEQFF
CDR3nt: TGTGCCAGCAGGGTCAGGGAATCCTCCTACAATGAGCAGTTCTTC

d_gene: TRBD2
v_gene: TRBV19
j_gene: TRBJ2-5
abundance: .
CDR3aa: CASSKGLAGGETQYF
CDR3nt: TGTGCCAGTAGTAAAGGACTAGCGGGGGGAGAGACCCAGTACTTC

d_gene: .
v_gene: TRBV3-1/TRBV3-2
j_gene: TRBJ1-6
abundance: .
CDR3aa: CASSQDGSQGNSPLHF
CDR3nt: TGTGCCAGCAGCCAAGATGGTAGTCAGGGAAATTCACCCCTCCACTTT

d_gene: .
v_gene: TRBV28
j_gene: TRBJ1-3
abundance: .
CDR3aa: CASSLPRQASWDTIYF
CDR3nt: TGTGCCAGCAGCCTTCCCAGACAGGCATCATGGGACACCATATATTTT

d_gene: .
v_gene: TRBV6-5
j_gene: TRBJ2-3
abundance: .
CDR3aa: CASTSPRGATDTQYF
CDR3nt: TGTGCCAGCACTTCGCCGCGGGGAGCTACAGATACGCAGTATTTT

d_gene: .
v_gene: TRBV18
j_gene: TRBJ2-7
abundance: .
CDR3aa: CASSPRGGYEQYF
CDR3nt: TGTGCCAGCTCACCAAGGGGTGGTTACGAGCAGTACTTC